This paragraph reports one T cell receptor beta chain. Its cognate antigen has yet to be identified. The sample holds no much larger clone one base away, and base qualities are not on file. Including the terminal cysteine and phenylalanine, the CDR3 comprises 17 residues. Only the CDR3 region is kept as DNA, spanning 51 bases read in frame from base 1. For CDR1 and CDR2, the germline V gene lists SGHDN and FVKESK. The V end gives up 4 bases and the J end 4 bases, leaving 14 bases in the junction not matched to a gene. This sample was sequenced with an Illumina HiSeq 2000. TCR beta chain libraries were generated through multiplex PCR amplification. High-throughput sequencing was used to analyze the amplified TCR beta chain products. TCRdb passed the public sequencing reads through fastp at Q25 and MiXCR, retaining productive beta sequences. Rows matching on CDR3 protein sequence are summarized as one entry with the most common DNA and genes. Counted in this sample were some 150,000 distinct CDR3 sequences; 33% of them appeared once. The ten largest clones represent 3% to 4% of the sample.

These data are taken from a study of breast tumors, draining lymph nodes, adjacent tissues (TCRdb year 2016). For context, the study as a whole: In breast cancer patients, the study compared the TCR beta repertoires of tumor, adjacent nontumor tissue and axillary lymph nodes. The study was designed to assess the relationships and possible T-cell exchange between tumor, surrounding tissue and draining lymph node repertoires in human breast cancer. On the study overall, not on this receptor specifically: A scenario in which most tumor T cells derive from the lymph node and then expand within tumor tissue was judged to be consistent with the data. The conclusion that tumor T cells originate in lymph nodes was presented as consistent with a hypothesis rather than as directly demonstrated. The similarity between tumor and nontumor tissue repertoires was significantly greater in luminal-like breast cancer than in basal-like breast cancer. Tumor T-cell repertoires showed less diversity than lymph node repertoires and more diversity than nontumor tissue repertoires, and tumor T-cell repertoires showed preferential V and J gene usage.

Lymph node samples came from the axillary draining lymph nodes of breast cancer patients. Sequenced input: axillary lymph node tissue. This receptor was taken from a female donor with breast cancer. Some clones in this sample may be carry-over from other donors' samples. The chain is assembled from TRBV14 and TRBJ2-3; TRBD2 matches 7 bases in the middle. The DNA sequence is TGTGCCAGCAGCCCTGGTGGGCGGGAGACCTCTCCAGATACGCAGTATTTT. The resulting protein is CASSPGGRETSPDTQYF.